These 16 T cell receptor beta chains were sequenced from one sample in a study of metastatic and nonmetastatic thyroid tumors. The entire patient cohort was treatment-naive prior to thyroid surgery. MiXCR re-clonotyped the PCR reads for TCRdb. This table has tens of thousands of clones, under 20% appearing once. Sample: tumor tissue. The receptor set was obtained from a female donor with papillary thyroid cancer or a benign thyroid nodule (not recorded which). Some clones in this sample may be carry-over from other donors' samples.

In this sample, this clone turned up a few times. The chain couples TRBV12-3 or TRBV12-4 to TRBJ1-5; D perhaps matches TRBD1 (5 bases). V gave up 6 bases and J gave up 3 bases, with 12 bases separating them. The CDR3 is 14 amino acids. CDR3 DNA: TGTGCCAGCAGGACCTCGGGGCCCAATCAGCCCCAGCATTTT. This translates into CASRTSGPNQPQHF.

This clone was seen ten or more times. This chain joins TRBV5-1 and TRBJ2-6, with TRBD2 matching 7 bases. This CDR3 has 16 residues. The J segment lost 4 bases and the V segment lost 7 bases, leaving 11 bases of the junction unmatched. The germline V gene has CDR1 SGHRS and CDR2 YFSETQ. The DNA of the CDR3 is TGCGCCAGCTCACGCGGGGGTGGAGGCGGGGCCAACGTCCTGACTTTC. Amino acids: CASSRGGGGGANVLTF.

CDR3 protein: CASSSRGGGTGNQPQHF. CDR3 sequence (DNA): TGTGCCAGCAGCTCCAGGGGTGGTGGGACAGGGAATCAGCCCCAGCATTTT. The chain links TRBV7-8 to TRBJ1-5; TRBD1 agrees at 9 bases. V shed 4 bases and J 4 bases; nucleotides not matched to a gene: 11. Germline V CDR1 and CDR2: SGHVS, FQNEAQ. The CDR3 runs to 17 residues. Full variable domain (remainder filled in from reference TRBV7-8 and TRBJ1-5): GAGVSQSPRYKVAKRGQDVALRCDPISGHVSLFWYQQALGQGPEFLTYFQNEAQLDKSGLPSDRFFAERPEGSVSTLKIQRTQQEDSAVYLCASSSRGGGTGNQPQHFGDGTRLSIL.

The rearrangement links TRBV6-1 to TRBJ2-1, with D unclear. This CDR3 spans 16 amino acids. Germline loops: CDR1 MNHNS, CDR2 SASEGT. The ends were cut back, 6 bases at V and 1 base at J, with 16 bases in the middle. CDR3 DNA: TGTGCCAGCAGCTCGTACATGGAAAGTTCCTACAATGAGCAGTTCTTC. The encoded protein is CASSSYMESSYNEQFF.

V is TRBV5-1 and J is TRBJ2-5; 10 bases match TRBD2. The CDR3 extends over 15 amino acids. Germline CDR1 and CDR2: SGHRS and YFSETQ. Trimming at V came to 3 bases and at J to 4 bases, leaving 6 bases not matched to a gene. Here the CDR3 reads CASSSASGGRETQYF. CDR3 DNA: TGCGCCAGCAGCTCGGCTAGCGGGGGAAGAGAGACCCAGTACTTC.

This clone has ten or more counts. The chain links TRBV2 to TRBJ2-1, with D maybe TRBD2 (6 bases). V was trimmed by 6 bases and J by 0 bases, leaving 12 bases between them. CDR3 size: 15 residues. The germline gives CDR1 SNHLY, CDR2 FYNNEI. DNA of the CDR3: TGTGCCAGCAGAATCGGGGGAAGCTCCTACAATGAGCAGTTCTTC. Amino acid sequence: CASRIGGSSYNEQFF.

In its sample, this clone was seen many times. This chain links TRBV5-1 with TRBJ1-3; no firm D call. CDR1 is SGHRS and CDR2 is YFSETQ in the germline V gene. V was cut by 1 base and J by 0 bases, with 5 bases left in between. The CDR3 runs 14 residues. The CDR3 nucleotides read TGCGCCAGCAGCTTGTCAGCCTCTGGAAACACCATATATTTT. This codes for CASSLSASGNTIYF.

This clone was picked up a small number of times. The J gene is TRBJ1-5, the V gene TRBV28, with TRBD1 as a possible D gene (6 bases). CDR3 size: 14 residues. V lost 7 bases to trimming and J lost 6 bases, with 16 bases between them. Germline loops: CDR1 MDHEN, CDR2 SYDVKM. CDR3 in DNA: TGTGCCAGCACCTTAGCGGGGGGGCCTCAGCCCCAGCATTTT. Translation: CASTLAGGPQPQHF. Together with reference TRBV28 and TRBJ1-5, the CDR3 gives the full variable domain: DVKVTQSSRYLVKRTGEKVFLECVQDMDHENMFWYRQDPGLGLRLIYFSYDVKMKEKGDIPEGYSVSREKKERFSLILESASTNQTSMYLCASTLAGGPQPQHFGDGTRLSIL.

The chain is built from TRBV20-1 and TRBJ2-5; either TRBD1 or TRBD2 may supply D (5 bases each). The CDR3 consists of 15 residues. V was trimmed by 5 bases and J by 3 bases, leaving 19 bases between them. Germline CDR1 reads DFQATT; CDR2 reads SNEGSKA (reference sequence). CDR3 DNA: TGCAGTGCTTCTGGCCCTGACGGGGCGAAAGAGACCCAGTACTTC. Translated: CSASGPDGAKETQYF.

This chain joins TRBV29-1 and TRBJ2-5, with 7 bases lining up with TRBD2. Trimming removed 3 bases from V and 5 bases from J; junction bases left unmatched: 6. In germline, CDR1 is SQVTM, CDR2 ANQGSEA. The CDR3 runs 13 residues. The CDR3 spells CSVERGRGETQYF. The CDR3 DNA reads TGCAGCGTTGAGCGAGGGCGGGGGGAGACCCAGTACTTC.

This clone showed up many times. This rearrangement joins TRBV6-4 to TRBJ1-2; 7 nucleotides line up with TRBD1. The V gene end was trimmed by 6 bases and the J gene end by 5 bases; junction bases not matched to a gene: 15. CDR1 and CDR2 from the germline V gene are MRHNA and SNTAGT. The CDR3 consists of 16 residues. The CDR3 nucleotides are TGTGCCAGCAGCGTCAGTCCAAGGACAGGACCTTATGGCTACACCTTC. This sequence encodes CASSVSPRTGPYGYTF.

CDR3 in DNA: TGTGCCAGCAGCCCCCTGCGCGGGGAGCTGTTTTTT. Its protein is CASSPLRGELFF. This chain links TRBV7-9 with TRBJ2-2, with D hard to call. V lost 5 bases and J 7 bases, leaving 8 bases between the germline ends. Germline CDR1 reads SEHNR; CDR2 reads FQNEAQ (reference sequence). CDR3 length equals 12 residues. Looking up the rest from reference TRBV7-9 and TRBJ2-2 gives the full variable domain: DTGVSQNPRHKITKRGQNVTFRCDPISEHNRLYWYRQTLGQGPEFLTYFQNEAQLEKSRLLSDRFSAERPKGSFSTLEIQRTEQGDSAMYLCASSPLRGELFFGEGSRLTVL.

The chain carries TRBV30 and TRBJ2-1; no clear D gene. This CDR3 spans 11 amino acids. CDR1 and CDR2 (germline): GTSNPN, SVGIG (reference sequence). V was cut by 4 bases and J by 10 bases, with 11 bases left in between. For the CDR3, the DNA is TGTGCCTGGATCACGGTTTCGGAGCAGTTCTTC. It is translated as CAWITVSEQFF.

This chain joins TRBV7-9 and TRBJ2-2, with D unclear. V lost 9 bases and J lost 0, with 11 bases in between. The CDR3 loop spans 14 amino acids. Germline CDR1 is SEHNR and CDR2 is FQNEAQ (reference sequence). CDR3 residues: CARGPPTNTGELFF. The CDR3 DNA sequence: TGTGCCAGGGGCCCCCCTACGAACACCGGGGAGCTGTTTTTT.

This clone is deemed medium-sized (0.01 to 0.1%). The chain uses TRBV9 and TRBJ1-1; a possible D gene is TRBD1 (6 bases). This CDR3 comprises 14 residues. Trimming took 2 bases from V and 2 from J, leaving 10 bases between them. CDR1 and CDR2 from the germline V gene are SGDLS and YYNGEE. The CDR3 loop is CASSVQQGNTEAFF. DNA for the CDR3: TGTGCCAGCAGCGTCCAACAGGGTAACACTGAAGCTTTCTTT. Combining the CDR3 with reference TRBV9 and TRBJ1-1 gives the whole variable domain DSGVTQTPKHLITATGQRVTLRCSPRSGDLSVYWYQQSLDQGLQFLIQYYNGEERAKGNILERFSAQQFPDLHSELNLSSLELGDSALYFCASSVQQGNTEAFFGQGTRLTVV.

The genes are TRBV9 and TRBJ2-1; D tentatively fits TRBD1 or TRBD2 (5 bases each). CDR1 SGDLS and CDR2 YYNGEE come from the germline V gene. There are 13 residues in the CDR3. Trimming shortened V by 3 bases and J by 10 bases, and 14 bases separated the two germline ends. The CDR3: CASSASSGAEQFF. CDR3 in DNA: TGTGCCAGCAGCGCATCTTCCGGGGCCGAGCAGTTCTTC.